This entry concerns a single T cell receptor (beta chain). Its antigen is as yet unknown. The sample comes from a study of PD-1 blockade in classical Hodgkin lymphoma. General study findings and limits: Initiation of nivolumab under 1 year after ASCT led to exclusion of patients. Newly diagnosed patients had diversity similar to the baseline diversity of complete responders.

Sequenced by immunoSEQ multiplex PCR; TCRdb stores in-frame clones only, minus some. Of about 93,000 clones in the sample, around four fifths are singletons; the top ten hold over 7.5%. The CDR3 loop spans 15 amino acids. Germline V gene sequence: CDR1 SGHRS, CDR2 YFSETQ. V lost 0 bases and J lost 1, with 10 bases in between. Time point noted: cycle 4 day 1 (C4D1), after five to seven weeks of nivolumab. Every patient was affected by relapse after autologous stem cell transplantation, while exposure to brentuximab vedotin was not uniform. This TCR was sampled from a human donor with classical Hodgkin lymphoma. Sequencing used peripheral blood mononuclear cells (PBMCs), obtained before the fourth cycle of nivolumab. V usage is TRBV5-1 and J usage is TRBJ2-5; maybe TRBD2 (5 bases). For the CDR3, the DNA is TGCGCCAGCAGCTTGGGAGGGCAGTTCCAAGAGACCCAGTACTTC. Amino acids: CASSLGGQFQETQYF.